This T cell receptor (beta chain) appears in the sequencing data of a study of cytomegalovirus exposure and HLA in healthy donors. Across the study: An analysis done earlier identified more than 90 million unique TCR beta sequences from about 180 million T cells. The study, taken as a whole, reports: Rare TCR sequences dominated, though some public TCRs recurred in many donors. In vitro experiments confirmed that three CMV-associated chains were specific for CMV antigens.

The CDR3 has 16 amino acids. Germline V lookup: CDR1 MNHNS, CDR2 SASEGT. Trimming took off 4 bases at V and 4 bases at J, with 16 bases between the two ends. PCR amplification relied on 60 Vbeta primers (plus 13 Jbeta primers). The protocol was immunoSEQ multiplex PCR, while the TCRdb copy is restricted to in-frame clones and leaves out a portion. The table has some 130,000 clones, 75% seen once; the top ten hold roughly 6.6%. Details on this clone: Its antigen is not known.

The chain couples TRBV6-1 to TRBJ2-2; perhaps TRBD1 as D (6 bases). The sequencing sample was made of PBMCs. This receptor was identified in a man aged 25 to 45 in good health and CMV-seronegative. The CDR3 region is CASSGADRWSTGELFF. The CDR3 DNA sequence: TGTGCCAGCAGTGGAGCCGACAGGTGGAGCACCGGGGAGCTGTTTTTT.